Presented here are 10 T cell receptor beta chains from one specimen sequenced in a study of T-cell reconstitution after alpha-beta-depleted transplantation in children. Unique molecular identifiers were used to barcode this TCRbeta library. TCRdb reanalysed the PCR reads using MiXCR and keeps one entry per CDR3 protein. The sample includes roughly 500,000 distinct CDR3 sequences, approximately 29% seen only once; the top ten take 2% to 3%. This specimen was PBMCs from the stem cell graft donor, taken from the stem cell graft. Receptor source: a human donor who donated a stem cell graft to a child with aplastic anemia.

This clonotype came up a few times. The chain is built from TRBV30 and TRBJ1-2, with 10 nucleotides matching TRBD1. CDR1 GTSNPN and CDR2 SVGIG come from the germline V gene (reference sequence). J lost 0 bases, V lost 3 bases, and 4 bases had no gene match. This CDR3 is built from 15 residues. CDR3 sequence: CAWRRQGASNYGYTF. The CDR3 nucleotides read TGTGCCTGGAGAAGACAGGGGGCGTCTAACTATGGCTACACCTTC. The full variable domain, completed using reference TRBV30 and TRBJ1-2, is SQTIHQWPATLVQPVGSPLSLECTVEGTSNPNLYWYRQAAGRGLQLLFYSVGIGQISSEVPQNLSASRPQDRQFILSSKKLLLSDSGFYLCAWRRQGASNYGYTFGSGTRLTVV.

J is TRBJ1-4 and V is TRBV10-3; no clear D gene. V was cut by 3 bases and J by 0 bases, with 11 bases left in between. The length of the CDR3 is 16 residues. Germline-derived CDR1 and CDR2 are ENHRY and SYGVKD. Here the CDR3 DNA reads TGTGCCATCAGTGAACGGTCGCCTTCAACTAATGAAAAACTGTTTTTT. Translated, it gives CAISERSPSTNEKLFF.

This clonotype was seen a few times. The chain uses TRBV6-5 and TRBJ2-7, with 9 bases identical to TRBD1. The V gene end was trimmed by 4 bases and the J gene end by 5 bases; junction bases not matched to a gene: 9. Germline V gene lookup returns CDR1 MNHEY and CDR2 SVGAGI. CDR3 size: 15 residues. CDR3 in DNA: TGTGCCAGCAGTTCTGTAGGGACAGGGCTCCACGAGCAGTACTTC. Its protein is CASSSVGTGLHEQYF.

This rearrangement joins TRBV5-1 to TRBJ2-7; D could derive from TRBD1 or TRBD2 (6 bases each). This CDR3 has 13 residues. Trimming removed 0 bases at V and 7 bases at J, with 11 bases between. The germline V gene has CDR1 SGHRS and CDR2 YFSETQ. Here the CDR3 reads CASSLATGAEQYF. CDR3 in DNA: TGCGCCAGCAGCTTGGCAACGGGGGCAGAGCAGTACTTC.

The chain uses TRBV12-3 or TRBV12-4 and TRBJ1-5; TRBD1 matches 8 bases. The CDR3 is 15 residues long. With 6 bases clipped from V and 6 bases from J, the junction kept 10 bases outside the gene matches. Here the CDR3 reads CASSPQGGTGQPQHF. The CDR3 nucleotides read TGTGCCAGCAGCCCACAGGGGGGCACGGGTCAGCCCCAGCATTTT.

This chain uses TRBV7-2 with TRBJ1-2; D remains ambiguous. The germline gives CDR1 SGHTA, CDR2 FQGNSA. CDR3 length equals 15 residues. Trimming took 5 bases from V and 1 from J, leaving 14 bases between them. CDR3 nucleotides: TGTGCCAGCAGCATAAGAGCGGATTATAACTATGGCTACACCTTC. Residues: CASSIRADYNYGYTF.

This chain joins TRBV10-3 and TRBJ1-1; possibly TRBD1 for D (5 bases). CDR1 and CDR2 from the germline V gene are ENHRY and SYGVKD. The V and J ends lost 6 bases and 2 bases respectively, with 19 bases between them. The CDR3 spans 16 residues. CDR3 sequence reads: CAIRGGGEPFNTEAFF. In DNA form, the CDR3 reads TGTGCCATCAGGGGCGGAGGGGAACCATTCAACACTGAAGCTTTCTTT.

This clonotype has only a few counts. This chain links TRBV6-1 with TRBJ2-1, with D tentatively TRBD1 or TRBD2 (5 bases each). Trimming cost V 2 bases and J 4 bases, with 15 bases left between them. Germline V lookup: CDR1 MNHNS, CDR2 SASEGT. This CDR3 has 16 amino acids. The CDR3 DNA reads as TGTGCCAGCAGTGAACTCCCAGGGACCCCATACAATGAGCAGTTCTTC. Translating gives CASSELPGTPYNEQFF.

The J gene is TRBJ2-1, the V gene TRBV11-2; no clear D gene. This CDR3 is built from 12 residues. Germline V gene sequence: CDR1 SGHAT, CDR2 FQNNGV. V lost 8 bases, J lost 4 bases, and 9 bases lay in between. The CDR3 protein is CASDSEYNEQFF. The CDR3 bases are TGTGCCAGCGACTCGGAGTACAATGAGCAGTTCTTC.

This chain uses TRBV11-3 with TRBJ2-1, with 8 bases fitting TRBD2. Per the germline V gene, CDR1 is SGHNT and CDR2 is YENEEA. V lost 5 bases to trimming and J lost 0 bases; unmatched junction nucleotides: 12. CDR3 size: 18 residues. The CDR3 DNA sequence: TGTGCCAGCAGCCCCTACCATGTAGCGGGAAGCTCCTACAATGAGCAGTTCTTC. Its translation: CASSPYHVAGSSYNEQFF.